The rows below give T cell receptor beta chains drawn from one sample of a study of human T cells and chemical hapten exposure. TCRdb re-called the RACE reads through MiXCR, storing one row per CDR3 protein. The sample carries some 70,000 distinct CDR3 sequences, 10% recorded once. The material sequenced was whole blood, taken in connection with sensitization to the hapten diphenylcyclopropenone (DPC). Every receptor here comes from a woman in her forties or fifties with alopecia areata. Some clones in this sample may be carry-over from other donors' samples. The conserved cysteine and the conserved F or W are not part of the CDR3 here.

J: TRBJ1-1; V: TRBV29-1; CDR3: SVESVRAGGLMNTEAF
J: TRBJ2-5; V: TRBV4-2; CDR3: ASSQGLALETQY
J: TRBJ1-1; V: TRBV29-1; CDR3: SASPGHENTEAF
J: TRBJ1-1; V: TRBV21-1; CDR3: ASSKALGQGEMNTEAF
J: TRBJ2-7; V: TRBV18; CDR3: ASSPFPGQTYEQY
J: TRBJ2-5; V: TRBV29-1; CDR3: SVGKGSQETQY
J: TRBJ2-3; V: TRBV30; CDR3: AWTHRRFSSDTQY
J: TRBJ1-1; V: TRBV10-2; CDR3: ASSGQITEAF
J: TRBJ1-1; V: TRBV28; CDR3: ASSPPRGKAF
J: TRBJ2-2; V: TRBV5-4; CDR3: ASSRATSGRAAGELF
J: TRBJ2-7; V: TRBV15; CDR3: ATSRDSTSGVYEQY
J: TRBJ2-3; V: TRBV20-1; CDR3: SASWLYTDTQY
J: TRBJ1-1; V: TRBV10-1; CDR3: ASSDPGRTNTEAF
J: TRBJ1-4; V: TRBV18; CDR3: ASSPLGTGLTEKLF
J: TRBJ2-1; V: TRBV29-1; CDR3: SVEGTGGLWQF
J: TRBJ2-2; V: TRBV10-2; CDR3: ASSYSSRKPGTGELF
J: TRBJ1-1; V: TRBV5-1; CDR3: ASSLDSGAEAF
J: TRBJ2-1; V: TRBV11-2; CDR3: ASSLVANNEQF
J: TRBJ1-1; V: TRBV12-3/TRBV12-4; CDR3: ASSKGFPFTEAF
J: TRBJ2-7; V: TRBV29-1; CDR3: RGTWTGTYEQY
J: TRBJ1-6; V: TRBV28; CDR3: ASSLPSDSPLH
J: TRBJ2-3; V: TRBV11-2; CDR3: AAGRGTDTQY
J: TRBJ2-3; V: TRBV6-4; CDR3: ASSDSWLAGRPSTDTQY
J: TRBJ2-1; V: TRBV27; CDR3: ASSWTGGYEQF
J: TRBJ1-1; V: TRBV11-2; CDR3: ASSPLGRITEAF
J: TRBJ2-5; V: TRBV29-1; CDR3: SVARKRETQY
J: TRBJ1-2; V: TRBV29-1; CDR3: SAGVGTDYGYT
J: TRBJ1-1; V: TRBV6-5; CDR3: ASSYGRINTEAL
J: TRBJ2-1; V: TRBV20-1; CDR3: SAFSGRGYEQF
J: TRBJ2-1; V: TRBV20-1; CDR3: SARDPREGPYNEQF